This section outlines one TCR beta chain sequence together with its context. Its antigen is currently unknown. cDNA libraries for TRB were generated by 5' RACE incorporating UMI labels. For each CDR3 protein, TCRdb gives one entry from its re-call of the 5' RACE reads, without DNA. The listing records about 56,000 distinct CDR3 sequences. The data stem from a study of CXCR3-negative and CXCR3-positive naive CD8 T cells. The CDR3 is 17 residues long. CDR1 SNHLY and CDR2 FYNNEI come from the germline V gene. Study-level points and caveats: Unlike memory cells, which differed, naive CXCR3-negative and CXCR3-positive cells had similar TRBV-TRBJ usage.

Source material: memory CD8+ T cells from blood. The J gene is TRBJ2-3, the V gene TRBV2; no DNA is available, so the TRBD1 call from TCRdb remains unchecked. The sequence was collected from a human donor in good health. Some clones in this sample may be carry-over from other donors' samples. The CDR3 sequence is CASSGTRDRVTTDTQYF.